The 27 T cell receptor beta chains in this list originate from one sample, sequenced in a study of cytomegalovirus exposure and HLA in healthy donors. PCR amplification relied on 60 Vbeta primers (plus 13 Jbeta primers). Sequenced by immunoSEQ multiplex PCR; TCRdb stores in-frame clones only, minus some. The data show more than 55,000 clones, approximately 80% seen once. The source material was PBMCs. The source of these receptors is a human donor in good health.

The chain links TRBV6-5 to TRBJ1-2; D call uncertain. Germline CDR1 MNHEY, CDR2 SVGAGI. Trimming took 0 bases from V and 4 from J, leaving 12 bases between them. There are 15 residues in the CDR3. In DNA form, the CDR3 reads TGTGCCAGCAGTTACTCGCCCGACTCGATCTATGGCTACACCTTC. This sequence encodes CASSYSPDSIYGYTF.

V usage is TRBV5-4 and J usage is TRBJ2-7; 7 bases are a match to TRBD2. Germline CDR1 SGHNT, CDR2 YYREEE (reference sequence). The CDR3 is 15 residues long. Losses at the gene ends were 3 bases for V and 3 bases for J; bases not matched to a gene: 9. Written as DNA, the CDR3 is TGTGCCAGCAGCTCGCCGGCGGGGGTCGACTACGAGCAGTACTTC. Its translation is CASSSPAGVDYEQYF.

This clone has just one count. The chain links TRBV28 to TRBJ1-1, with 9 bases fitting TRBD1. The germline CDR1 and CDR2 sequences are MDHEN and SYDVKM. This CDR3 spans 17 amino acids. The ends lost 3 bases at V and 4 bases at J; junction bases unmatched: 12. CDR3 DNA sequence: TGTGCCAGCAGTTTTAACAGGGGGCCCACCGGGGGCACTGAAGCTTTCTTT. Amino acid sequence: CASSFNRGPTGGTEAFF.

The chain employs TRBV11-2 and TRBJ2-2; 9 nucleotides align to TRBD1. The junction had 12 bases not matched to a gene; V was cut back by 5 bases and J by 5 bases. This CDR3 is built from 17 residues. Germline V gene sequence: CDR1 SGHAT, CDR2 FQNNGV. CDR3 in DNA: TGTGCCAGCAGCACCCCCCCCCGGGACAGGGTGACCGGGGAGCTGTTTTTT. Translating gives CASSTPPRDRVTGELFF.

The gene calls are TRBV5-1 and TRBJ2-2; possibly TRBD1 for D (5 bases). The CDR3 is 18 amino acids. CDR1 and CDR2 (germline): SGHRS, YFSETQ. Trimming pared 7 bases from V and 1 base from J, leaving 23 bases between. The CDR3 DNA is TGCGCCAGCGTCCTAGGTGGGGCAACCCCAGGGAACACCGGGGAGCTGTTTTTT. Its translation: CASVLGGATPGNTGELFF.

The chain recombines TRBV29-1 with TRBJ2-2; D is perhaps TRBD1 (5 bases). CDR1 and CDR2 from the germline V gene are SQVTM and ANQGSEA. The CDR3 consists of 13 residues. Between the trimmed V and J ends, which lost 6 bases and 5 bases, there was a span of 13 bases. CDR3 region: CSVNSQGTGELFF. DNA for the CDR3: TGCAGCGTCAATTCTCAGGGAACCGGGGAGCTGTTTTTT.

A single count supports this clone. This chain connects TRBV4-2 to TRBJ2-7; 9 bases agree with TRBD1. This CDR3 is built from 14 residues. Germline V lookup: CDR1 LGHNA, CDR2 YNFKEQ. V was pared by 3 bases and J by 5 bases, with 5 bases of the junction left unmatched. The CDR3 coding sequence is TGTGCCAGCAGCCACAACAGGGGGCCTCACGAGCAGTACTTC. Its translation is CASSHNRGPHEQYF.

This rearrangement joins TRBV5-1 to TRBJ2-3; 12 positions agree with TRBD2. The trim removed 2 bases at V and 0 bases at J, leaving 1 base unmatched. The germline gives CDR1 SGHRS, CDR2 YFSETQ. The CDR3 loop spans 16 amino acids. This chain's CDR3 is CASSFGTSGSTDTQYF. In nucleotides, the CDR3 is TGCGCCAGCAGCTTCGGGACTAGCGGGAGCACAGATACGCAGTATTTT.

The rearrangement links TRBV30 to TRBJ1-5, with D possibly being TRBD1 (5 bases). Trimming pared 3 bases from V and 7 bases from J, leaving 16 bases between. In germline, CDR1 is GTSNPN, CDR2 SVGIG (reference sequence). This CDR3 region has 14 residues. The CDR3 sequence: CAWSEGLVEQPQHF. CDR3 in DNA: TGTGCCTGGAGCGAGGGACTGGTTGAACAGCCCCAGCATTTT.

V and J are TRBV4-3 and TRBJ1-4; TRBD1 aligns across 9 bases. Germline trimming cut 4 bases from V and 4 bases from J; bases unmatched to any gene: 1. CDR1 is LGHNA, CDR2 YSLEER, per germline. The CDR3 contains 14 residues. The CDR3 sequence is CASSLGQGNEKLFF. The CDR3 DNA follows: TGCGCCAGCAGCCTGGGACAGGGTAATGAAAAACTGTTTTTT.

This chain joins TRBV28 and TRBJ2-3, with D perhaps matching TRBD1 (6 bases). Germline lookup yields CDR1 MDHEN and CDR2 SYDVKM. The V end was cut by 6 bases, the J end by 4 bases, with 14 bases between. The CDR3 runs 14 residues. The CDR3 nucleotides are TGTGCCAGCAGATCTACAGGGTACGCAGATACGCAGTATTTT. This codes for CASRSTGYADTQYF.

This sequence joins TRBV28 and TRBJ2-5; D is perhaps TRBD2 (6 bases). CDR1 MDHEN and CDR2 SYDVKM come from the germline V gene. This CDR3 is built from 14 residues. V was pared by 3 bases and J by 7 bases, with 15 bases between. The CDR3 sequence: CASSLATSVRTQYF. As DNA, the CDR3 is TGTGCCAGCAGTTTGGCGACTAGTGTAAGGACCCAGTACTTC.

V is TRBV19 and J is TRBJ1-5; D possibly corresponds to TRBD1 (5 bases). V lost 8 bases and J 3 bases, leaving 20 bases between the germline ends. The CDR3 contains 16 residues. Per germline, CDR1 LNHDA and CDR2 SQIVND (reference sequence). CDR3 in amino acids: CASRSKSGENNQPQHF. CDR3 in DNA: TGTGCCAGTCGCAGTAAATCGGGGGAAAACAATCAGCCCCAGCATTTT.

The rearrangement links TRBV9 to TRBJ2-7, with 10 bases that match TRBD1. CDR1 is SGDLS and CDR2 is YYNGEE in the germline V gene. The CDR3 has 14 amino acids. The V gene end was trimmed by 4 bases and the J gene end by 1 base; junction bases not matched to a gene: 2. CDR3 amino acids: CASSRDRGSYEQYF. CDR3 nucleotide sequence: TGTGCCAGCAGCAGGGACAGGGGATCCTACGAGCAGTACTTC.

The chain employs TRBV5-5 and TRBJ2-2; TRBD2 matches at 9 bases. Trimming cost V 4 bases and J 4 bases; bases outside gene matches: 11. The CDR3 has 17 amino acids. CDR1 is SGHKS, CDR2 YYEKEE, per germline (reference sequence). The DNA for the CDR3 is TGTGCCAGCAGCCGACCTGCGGGGGGGCTTAGCACCGGGGAGCTGTTTTTT. This encodes CASSRPAGGLSTGELFF.

The table lists this clone with a few counts. J is TRBJ1-4 and V is TRBV4-2; D may be TRBD1 (5 bases). With 2 bases removed from V and 5 bases from J, the gap between germline ends came to 9 bases. This CDR3 comprises 14 residues. CDR1 is LGHNA and CDR2 is YNFKEQ in the germline V gene. The CDR3 sequence: CASSQQGGNEKLFF. The CDR3 bases are TGTGCCAGCAGCCAACAGGGTGGGAATGAAAAACTGTTTTTT.

The chain employs TRBV2 and TRBJ2-6; perhaps TRBD1 as D (5 bases). The CDR3 totals 19 residues. CDR1 is SNHLY and CDR2 is FYNNEI in the germline V gene. Between the trimmed V and J ends, which lost 6 bases and 1 base, there was a span of 22 bases. CDR3 loop: CASRERRQISLSGANVLTF. CDR3 DNA sequence: TGTGCCAGCAGGGAGAGAAGACAGATATCTCTATCTGGGGCCAACGTCCTGACTTTC.

V usage is TRBV4-1 and J usage is TRBJ2-2, with TRBD2 as a possible D gene (5 bases). The V gene's germline CDR1 is MGHRA and CDR2 YSYEKL. This CDR3 has 17 residues. Trimming removed 0 bases from V and 1 base from J, with 12 bases in between. CDR3 region: CASSQESGRLNTGELFF. CDR3 bases: TGCGCCAGCAGCCAAGAGTCGGGAAGGCTGAACACCGGGGAGCTGTTTTTT.

This clone was picked up one time. The chain combines TRBV6-5 with TRBJ1-3; TRBD1 is a possible D gene (6 bases). There are 14 residues in the CDR3. V lost 4 bases, J lost 4 bases, and 11 bases lay in between. Per germline, CDR1 MNHEY and CDR2 SVGAGI. This CDR3 reads CASSSTGMGNTIYF. The CDR3 DNA reads as TGTGCCAGCAGTTCTACAGGGATGGGAAACACCATATATTTT.

This sequence joins TRBV19 and TRBJ2-7, with TRBD1 as a possible D gene (6 bases). The V end was cut by 6 bases, the J end by 6 bases, with 18 bases between. The CDR3 has 14 residues. The germline gives CDR1 LNHDA, CDR2 SQIVND (reference sequence). The CDR3 reads CASRSVGGEGEQYF. The CDR3 nucleotides are TGTGCCAGTAGATCAGTTGGGGGCGAGGGCGAGCAGTACTTC.

There are a few counts of this clone. The chain links TRBV29-1 to TRBJ2-5; 10 bases are a match to TRBD2. CDR1 is SQVTM and CDR2 is ANQGSEA in the germline V gene. Trimming took 5 bases from V and 5 from J; bases not matched to a gene: 17. This CDR3 spans 17 amino acids. CDR3 in amino acids: CSVPDHSAGGPWETQYF. CDR3 in DNA: TGCAGCGTTCCGGACCATTCAGCGGGAGGGCCGTGGGAGACCCAGTACTTC.

This clone occurred a few times. The gene calls are TRBV10-2 and TRBJ2-5; a possible D gene is TRBD1 (6 bases). The ends were cut back, 1 base at V and 3 bases at J, with 21 bases in the middle. There are 18 residues in the CDR3. CDR1 is WSHSY, CDR2 SAAADI, per germline. For the CDR3, the DNA is TGCGCCAGCAGTGAGTGGCAGGGGTCGAGGTCTGGCAAAGAGACCCAGTACTTC. Translation gives CASSEWQGSRSGKETQYF.

This chain links TRBV4-1 with TRBJ1-6, with 7 bases fitting TRBD1. Germline CDR1 is MGHRA and CDR2 is YSYEKL. This CDR3 is 15 amino acids long. The trim removed 1 base at V and 12 bases at J, leaving 9 bases unmatched. The CDR3 DNA is TGCGCCAGCAGCCAAGGACAGGGTGGTTTGATACCCCTCCACTTT. The encoded protein is CASSQGQGGLIPLHF.

The gene calls are TRBV10-1 and TRBJ2-7; D unclear. The end of the DNA aligns better with TRBJ2-1, so the J call may be wrong. The CDR3 contains 14 residues. Germline-derived CDR1 and CDR2 are WNHNN and SYGVQD (reference sequence). The CDR3 DNA is TGCGCCAGCAGTGAGTCATCAGACTACAATGAGCAGTTCTTC. Protein: CASSESSDYNEQFF.

The chain uses TRBV19 and TRBJ1-5, with D uncertain. The CDR3 has 18 amino acids. V was pared by 0 bases and J by 6 bases, with 21 bases between. Germline V gene data show CDR1 as LNHDA and CDR2 as SQIVND (reference sequence). In nucleotides, the CDR3 is TGTGCCAGTAGTATAGAGGGAAGTAGAAGAGGGATTGGTCAGCCCCAGCATTTT. As protein: CASSIEGSRRGIGQPQHF.

The V and J genes are TRBV11-3 and TRBJ2-7; D possibly corresponds to TRBD2 (6 bases). The germline gives CDR1 SGHNT, CDR2 YENEEA. The CDR3 contains 15 residues. V lost 2 bases, J lost 5 bases, and 16 bases lay in between. The CDR3 reads CASSLLGGRPNEQYF. Here the CDR3 DNA reads TGTGCCAGCAGCTTACTTGGGGGGAGGCCCAACGAGCAGTACTTC.

This clone appeared a few times. The gene calls are TRBV30 and TRBJ1-1; 7 nucleotides line up with TRBD1. This CDR3 spans 15 amino acids. V lost 0 bases, J lost 2 bases, and 6 bases stayed unmatched. From germline, CDR1 is GTSNPN and CDR2 SVGIG (reference sequence). This CDR3 reads CAWSVPTGLNTEAFF. The CDR3 DNA follows: TGTGCCTGGAGTGTACCGACAGGGCTAAACACTGAAGCTTTCTTT.